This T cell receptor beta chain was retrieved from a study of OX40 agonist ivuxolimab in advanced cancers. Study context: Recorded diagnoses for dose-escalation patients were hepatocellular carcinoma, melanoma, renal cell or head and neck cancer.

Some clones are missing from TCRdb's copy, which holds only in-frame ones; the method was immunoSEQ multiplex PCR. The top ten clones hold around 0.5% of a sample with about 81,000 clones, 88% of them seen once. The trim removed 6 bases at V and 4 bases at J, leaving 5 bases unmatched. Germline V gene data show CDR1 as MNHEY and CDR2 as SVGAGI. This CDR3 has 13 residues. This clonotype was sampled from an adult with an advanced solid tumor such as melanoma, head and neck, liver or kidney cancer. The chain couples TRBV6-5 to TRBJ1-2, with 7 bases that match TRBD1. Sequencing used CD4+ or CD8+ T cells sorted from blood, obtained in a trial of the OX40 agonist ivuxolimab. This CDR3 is CASRPGQIYGYTF. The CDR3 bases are TGTGCCAGCAGGCCGGGACAGATCTATGGCTACACCTTC.